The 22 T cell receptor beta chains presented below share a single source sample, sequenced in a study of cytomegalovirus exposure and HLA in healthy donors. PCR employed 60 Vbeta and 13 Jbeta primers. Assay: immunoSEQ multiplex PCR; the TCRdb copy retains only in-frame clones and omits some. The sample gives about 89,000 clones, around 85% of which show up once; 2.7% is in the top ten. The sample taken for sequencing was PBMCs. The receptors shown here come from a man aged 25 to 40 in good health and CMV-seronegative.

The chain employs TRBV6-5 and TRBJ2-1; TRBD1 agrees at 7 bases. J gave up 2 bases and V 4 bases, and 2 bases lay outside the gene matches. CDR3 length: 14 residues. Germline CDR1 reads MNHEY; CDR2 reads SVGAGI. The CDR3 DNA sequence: TGTGCCAGCAGTTGGGGGACAGCCTACAATGAGCAGTTCTTC. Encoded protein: CASSWGTAYNEQFF.

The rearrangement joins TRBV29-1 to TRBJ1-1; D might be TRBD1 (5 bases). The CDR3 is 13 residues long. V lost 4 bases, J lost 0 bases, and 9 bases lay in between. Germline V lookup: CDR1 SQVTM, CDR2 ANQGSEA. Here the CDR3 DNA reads TGCAGCGTTGTGGGACTTATGAACACTGAAGCTTTCTTT. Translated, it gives CSVVGLMNTEAFF.

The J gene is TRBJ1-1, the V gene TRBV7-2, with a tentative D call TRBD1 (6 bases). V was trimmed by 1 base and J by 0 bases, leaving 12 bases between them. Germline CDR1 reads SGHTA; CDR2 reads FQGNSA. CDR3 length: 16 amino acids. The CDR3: CASSLVIGQMNTEAFF. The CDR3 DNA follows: TGTGCCAGCAGCTTAGTTATTGGACAGATGAACACTGAAGCTTTCTTT.

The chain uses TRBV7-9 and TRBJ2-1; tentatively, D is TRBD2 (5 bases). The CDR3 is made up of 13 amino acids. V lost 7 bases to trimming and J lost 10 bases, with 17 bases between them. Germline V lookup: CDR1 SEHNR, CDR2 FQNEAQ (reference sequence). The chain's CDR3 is CASTFRSPGEQFF. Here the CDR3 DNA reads TGTGCCAGCACCTTCAGGTCTCCGGGAGAGCAGTTCTTC.

CDR3 loop: CASSPGQVDDYGYTF. In DNA form, the CDR3 reads TGTGCCAGCAGCCCCGGACAGGTCGACGACTATGGCTACACCTTC. The chain has TRBV9 and TRBJ1-2; 7 bases are a match to TRBD1. CDR1 is SGDLS, CDR2 YYNGEE, per germline. The CDR3 has 15 amino acids. The ends lost 4 bases at V and 3 bases at J; junction bases unmatched: 9.

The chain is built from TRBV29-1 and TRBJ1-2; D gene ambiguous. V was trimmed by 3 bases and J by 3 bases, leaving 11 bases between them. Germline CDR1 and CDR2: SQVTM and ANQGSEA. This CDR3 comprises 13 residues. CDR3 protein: CSVDKTGDYGYTF. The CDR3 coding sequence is TGCAGCGTTGATAAAACCGGGGACTATGGCTACACCTTC.

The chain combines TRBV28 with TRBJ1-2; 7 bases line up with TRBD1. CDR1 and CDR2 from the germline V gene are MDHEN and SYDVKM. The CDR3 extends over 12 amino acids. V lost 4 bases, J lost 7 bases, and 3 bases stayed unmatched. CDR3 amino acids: CASSSGQVGYTF. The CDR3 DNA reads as TGTGCCAGCAGTTCCGGACAGGTTGGCTACACCTTC.

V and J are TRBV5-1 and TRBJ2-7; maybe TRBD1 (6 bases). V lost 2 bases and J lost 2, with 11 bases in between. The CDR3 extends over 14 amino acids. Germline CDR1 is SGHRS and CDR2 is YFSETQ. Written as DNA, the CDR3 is TGCGCCAGCAGCTTCCAGGGGACCCCCTACGAGCAGTACTTC. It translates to CASSFQGTPYEQYF.

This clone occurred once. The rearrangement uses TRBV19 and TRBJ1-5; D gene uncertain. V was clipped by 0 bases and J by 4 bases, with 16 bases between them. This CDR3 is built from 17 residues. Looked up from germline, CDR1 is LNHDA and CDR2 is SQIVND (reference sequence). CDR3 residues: CASSIDGRSRSNQPQHF. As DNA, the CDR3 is TGTGCCAGTAGTATAGATGGCAGGTCACGATCGAATCAGCCCCAGCATTTT.

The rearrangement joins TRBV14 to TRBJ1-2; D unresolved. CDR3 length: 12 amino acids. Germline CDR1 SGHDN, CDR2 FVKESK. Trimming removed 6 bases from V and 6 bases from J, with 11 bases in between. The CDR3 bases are TGTGCCAGCAGACAACACAGAGATGGCTACACCTTC. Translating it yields CASRQHRDGYTF.

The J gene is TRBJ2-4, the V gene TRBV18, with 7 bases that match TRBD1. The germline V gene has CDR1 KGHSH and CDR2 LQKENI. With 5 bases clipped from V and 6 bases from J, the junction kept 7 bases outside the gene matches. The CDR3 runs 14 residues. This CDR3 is CASSTGTVRNIQYF. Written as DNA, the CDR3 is TGTGCCAGCTCAACCGGGACAGTCAGAAACATTCAGTACTTC.

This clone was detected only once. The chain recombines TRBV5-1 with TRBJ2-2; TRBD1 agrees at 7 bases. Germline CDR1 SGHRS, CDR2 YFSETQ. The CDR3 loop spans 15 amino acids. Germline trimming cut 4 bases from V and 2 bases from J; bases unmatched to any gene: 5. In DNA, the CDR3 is TGCGCCAGCAGCCCGGGACAGACCAACACCGGGGAGCTGTTTTTT. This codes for CASSPGQTNTGELFF.

The CDR3 nucleotides are TGTGCCAGCAGCGTTGAGGGTCCACCCTACAATGAGCAGTTCTTC. It translates to CASSVEGPPYNEQFF. The genes are TRBV9 and TRBJ2-1; D might be TRBD2 (5 bases). V shed 2 bases and J shed 2 bases, with 11 bases lying between them. CDR1 is SGDLS, CDR2 YYNGEE, per germline. This CDR3 has 15 amino acids. The full variable domain, completed using reference TRBV9 and TRBJ2-1, is DSGVTQTPKHLITATGQRVTLRCSPRSGDLSVYWYQQSLDQGLQFLIQYYNGEERAKGNILERFSAQQFPDLHSELNLSSLELGDSALYFCASSVEGPPYNEQFFGPGTRLTVL.

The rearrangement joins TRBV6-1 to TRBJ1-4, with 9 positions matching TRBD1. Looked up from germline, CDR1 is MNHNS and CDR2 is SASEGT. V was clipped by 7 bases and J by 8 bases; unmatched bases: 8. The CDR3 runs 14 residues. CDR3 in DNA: TGTGCCAGCATTACGGGACAGGGAAACGAAAAACTGTTTTTT. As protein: CASITGQGNEKLFF.

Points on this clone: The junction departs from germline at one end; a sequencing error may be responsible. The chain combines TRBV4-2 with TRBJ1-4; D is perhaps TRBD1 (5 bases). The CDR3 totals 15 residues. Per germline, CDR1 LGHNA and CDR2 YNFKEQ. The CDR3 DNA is TGTGCCAGCAGCCAAGAACCCAGGGCGGATGAAAAACCGTTTTTT. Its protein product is CASSQEPRADEKPFF.

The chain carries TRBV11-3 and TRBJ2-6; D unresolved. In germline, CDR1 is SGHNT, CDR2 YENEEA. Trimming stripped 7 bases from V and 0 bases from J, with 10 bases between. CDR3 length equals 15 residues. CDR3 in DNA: TGTGCCAGCACCCTATCCGGCTCTGGGGCCAACGTCCTGACTTTC. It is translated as CASTLSGSGANVLTF.

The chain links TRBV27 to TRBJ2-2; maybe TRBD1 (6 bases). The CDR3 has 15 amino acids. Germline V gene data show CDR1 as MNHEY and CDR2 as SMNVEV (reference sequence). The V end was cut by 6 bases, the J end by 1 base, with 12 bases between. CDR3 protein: CASRPRGLNTGELFF. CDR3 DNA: TGTGCCAGCAGGCCCAGGGGCCTGAACACCGGGGAGCTGTTTTTT.

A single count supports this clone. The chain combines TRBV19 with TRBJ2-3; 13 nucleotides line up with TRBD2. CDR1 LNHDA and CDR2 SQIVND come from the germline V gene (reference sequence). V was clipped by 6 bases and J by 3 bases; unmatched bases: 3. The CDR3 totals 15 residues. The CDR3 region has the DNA TGTGCCAGTAGGGGACTAGCGGGGTCAACAGATACGCAGTATTTT. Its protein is CASRGLAGSTDTQYF. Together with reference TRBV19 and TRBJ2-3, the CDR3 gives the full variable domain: DGGITQSPKYLFRKEGQNVTLSCEQNLNHDAMYWYRQDPGQGLRLIYYSQIVNDFQKGDIAEGYSVSREKKESFPLTVTSAQKNPTAFYLCASRGLAGSTDTQYFGPGTRLTVL.

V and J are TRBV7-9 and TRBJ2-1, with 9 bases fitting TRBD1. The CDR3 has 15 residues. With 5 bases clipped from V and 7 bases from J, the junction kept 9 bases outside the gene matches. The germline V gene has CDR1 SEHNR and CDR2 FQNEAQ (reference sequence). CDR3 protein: CASSLGQGVWNEQFF. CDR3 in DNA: TGTGCCAGCAGCCTGGGACAGGGAGTATGGAATGAGCAGTTCTTC.

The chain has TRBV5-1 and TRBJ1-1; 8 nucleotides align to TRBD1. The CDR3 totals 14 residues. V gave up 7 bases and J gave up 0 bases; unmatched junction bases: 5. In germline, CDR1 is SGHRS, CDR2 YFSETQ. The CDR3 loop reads CASRRTGLNTEAFF. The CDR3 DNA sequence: TGCGCCAGCCGACGGACAGGGCTGAACACTGAAGCTTTCTTT.

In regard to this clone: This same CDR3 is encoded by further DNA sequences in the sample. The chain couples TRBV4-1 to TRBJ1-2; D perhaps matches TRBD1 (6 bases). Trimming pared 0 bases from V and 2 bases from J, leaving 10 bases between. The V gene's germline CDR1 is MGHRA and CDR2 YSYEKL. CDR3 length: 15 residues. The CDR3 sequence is CASSQDRGQNYGYTF. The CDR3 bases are TGCGCCAGCAGCCAAGATAGAGGACAGAACTATGGCTACACCTTC.

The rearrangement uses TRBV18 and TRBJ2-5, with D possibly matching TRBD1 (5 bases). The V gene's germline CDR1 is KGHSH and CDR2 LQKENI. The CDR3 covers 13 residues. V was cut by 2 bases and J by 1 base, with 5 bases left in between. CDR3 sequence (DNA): TGTGCCAGCTCACCAGACAGCCAAGAGACCCAGTACTTC. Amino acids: CASSPDSQETQYF. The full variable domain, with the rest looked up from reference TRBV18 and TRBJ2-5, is NAGVMQNPRHLVRRRGQEARLRCSPMKGHSHVYWYRQLPEEGLKFMVYLQKENIIDESGMPKERFSAEFPKEGPSILRIQQVVRGDSAAYFCASSPDSQETQYFGPGTRLLVL.